This T cell receptor (beta chain) was observed in a study of vaccination effects on CD4 cells after COVID-19. Sequencing followed a ViraFEST assay step that expanded antigen-specific CD4+ T cells with viral peptide pools. With more than 9 days of culture completed, CD4+ T cells were isolated. Vaccine recipients lacked prior SARS-CoV-2 infection and had negative nucleocapsid antibodies. At days 3 and 7, half of the medium was exchanged for IL-2 medium. There are 14 residues in the CDR3. Per germline, CDR1 SGHRS and CDR2 YFSETQ. Losses at the gene ends were 4 bases for V and 4 bases for J; bases not matched to a gene: 4. Remarks on this clone: Its antigen remains unidentified.

Data came from immunoSEQ multiplex PCR; TCRdb stores just in-frame clones and leaves some out. The table shows about 27,000 clones, with around 75% occurring only once. The sequence came from a human donor who received a COVID-19 vaccine. The chain employs TRBV5-1 and TRBJ1-2, with 10 bases fitting TRBD1. The sample in question was CD4+ T cells from PBMCs cultured with HCoV-NL63 spike peptides, obtained before COVID-19 vaccination. The CDR3 loop reads CASSLGQGPYGYTF. The CDR3 DNA reads as TGCGCCAGCAGCCTGGGACAGGGGCCCTATGGCTACACCTTC.